This is a list of T cell receptor beta chains from one sample in a study of cytomegalovirus exposure and HLA in healthy donors. Some clones are missing from TCRdb's copy, which holds only in-frame ones; the method was immunoSEQ multiplex PCR. Counted here are approximately 98,000 clones, over 70% occurring once; the ten biggest clones make up roughly 11%. The sample comprised PBMCs. Receptor source: a man between 18 and 29 years old in good health and CMV-seropositive. Each CDR3 is given with its conserved first and last residue. The order of the fields is D gene, clone size, J gene, V gene, CDR3 DNA, CDR3 protein. D genes are given only for firm matches. For some rows the clone size is stated as once, few or many, or as a class when expanded; others skip it.

D gene: TRBD1
clone size: .
J gene: TRBJ1-3
V gene: TRBV7-9
CDR3 DNA: TGTGCCAGCAGCTGGGGACAGGCTTCATGGTCTGGAAACACCATATATTTT
CDR3 protein: CASSWGQASWSGNTIYF

D gene: .
clone size: .
J gene: TRBJ1-2
V gene: TRBV11-2
CDR3 DNA: TGTGCCAGCAGGCTCACGGGTAGTAACCGTGGCTACACCTTC
CDR3 protein: CASRLTGSNRGYTF

D gene: .
clone size: .
J gene: TRBJ1-1
V gene: TRBV30
CDR3 DNA: TGTGCCTGGAGGCGGATCACTGAAGCTTTCTTT
CDR3 protein: CAWRRITEAFF

D gene: TRBD1
clone size: .
J gene: TRBJ2-5
V gene: TRBV30
CDR3 DNA: TGTGCCTGGACCGGGACAGGGCCTTTTGAGACCCAGTACTTC
CDR3 protein: CAWTGTGPFETQYF

D gene: TRBD2
clone size: .
J gene: TRBJ2-3
V gene: TRBV5-1
CDR3 DNA: TGCGCCAGCAGCGCGCTAGCGGGGGGCATAGATACGCAGTATTTT
CDR3 protein: CASSALAGGIDTQYF

D gene: .
clone size: .
J gene: TRBJ2-7
V gene: TRBV2
CDR3 DNA: TGTGCCAGCAGCACCAGTGACGAGCAGTACTTC
CDR3 protein: CASSTSDEQYF

D gene: TRBD1
clone size: .
J gene: TRBJ1-2
V gene: TRBV5-1
CDR3 DNA: TGCGCCAGCAGCCCAGGGACAGGGCCCGTTCTTTTCTATGGCTACACCTTC
CDR3 protein: CASSPGTGPVLFYGYTF

D gene: .
clone size: .
J gene: TRBJ2-1
V gene: TRBV4-1
CDR3 DNA: TGCGCCAGCAGCCAAGCCTGGGGGGAGTTTCTCAATGAGCAGTTCTTC
CDR3 protein: CASSQAWGEFLNEQFF

D gene: .
clone size: .
J gene: TRBJ1-5
V gene: TRBV16
CDR3 DNA: TGTGCCAGCAGCCTAGGCTCGGGATCCAATCAGCCCCAGCATTTT
CDR3 protein: CASSLGSGSNQPQHF

D gene: TRBD1
clone size: few
J gene: TRBJ2-7
V gene: TRBV11-2
CDR3 DNA: TGTGCCAGCAGCTTAGCAGGGGGCCTCGAGCAGTACTTC
CDR3 protein: CASSLAGGLEQYF

D gene: TRBD1
clone size: .
J gene: TRBJ1-5
V gene: TRBV5-1
CDR3 DNA: TGCGCCAGCAGCTTGGGAGGGGGCCCACCTCAGCCCCAGCATTTT
CDR3 protein: CASSLGGGPPQPQHF

D gene: .
clone size: once
J gene: TRBJ2-3
V gene: TRBV7-9
CDR3 DNA: TGTGCCAGCAGCTCGTCCCTAGGGCTAGCGACAGATACGCAGTATTTT
CDR3 protein: CASSSSLGLATDTQYF

D gene: .
clone size: .
J gene: TRBJ1-1
V gene: TRBV2
CDR3 DNA: TGTGCCAGCAGTAACAGGATTGAAGCTTTCTTT
CDR3 protein: CASSNRIEAFF

D gene: .
clone size: .
J gene: TRBJ1-5
V gene: TRBV27
CDR3 DNA: TGTGCCAGCAGTTTATCAGGTCTAGGCAATCAGCCCCAGCATTTT
CDR3 protein: CASSLSGLGNQPQHF

D gene: .
clone size: .
J gene: TRBJ1-5
V gene: TRBV19
CDR3 DNA: TGTGCCAGTAGTAGCAGGGTTACTAGCAATCAGCCCCAGCATTTT
CDR3 protein: CASSSRVTSNQPQHF

D gene: TRBD1
clone size: few
J gene: TRBJ1-6
V gene: TRBV7-8
CDR3 DNA: TGTGCCAGCAGCCTCGACCAGACAGGGTTGGCACCCCTCCACTTT
CDR3 protein: CASSLDQTGLAPLHF

D gene: .
clone size: .
J gene: TRBJ2-2
V gene: TRBV6-1
CDR3 DNA: TGTGCCAGCAGTGAAGATTGGGCCACCGGGGAGCTGTTTTTT
CDR3 protein: CASSEDWATGELFF

D gene: TRBD1
clone size: .
J gene: TRBJ1-1
V gene: TRBV5-4
CDR3 DNA: TGTGCCAGCAGCTTGGACCAGCTCAGGGGGCTGTCGACTGAAGCTTTCTTT
CDR3 protein: CASSLDQLRGLSTEAFF

D gene: .
clone size: .
J gene: TRBJ1-5
V gene: TRBV18
CDR3 DNA: TGTGCCAGCTCGCGGGGACCCTATAATCAGCCCCAGCATTTT
CDR3 protein: CASSRGPYNQPQHF

D gene: TRBD2
clone size: .
J gene: TRBJ2-1
V gene: TRBV19
CDR3 DNA: TGTGCCAGTAGTTTTAGCGGGGGTAACAATGAGCAGTTCTTC
CDR3 protein: CASSFSGGNNEQFF

D gene: .
clone size: .
J gene: TRBJ2-6
V gene: TRBV6-1
CDR3 DNA: TGTGCCAGCAGTGAAGGCATAGTCTCTGGGGCCAACGTCCTGACTTTC
CDR3 protein: CASSEGIVSGANVLTF

D gene: TRBD1
clone size: .
J gene: TRBJ1-6
V gene: TRBV27
CDR3 DNA: TGTGCCAGCGCTTCACAGGGGATATATTCACCCCTCCACTTT
CDR3 protein: CASASQGIYSPLHF

D gene: .
clone size: few
J gene: TRBJ1-4
V gene: TRBV6-1
CDR3 DNA: TGTGCCAGCACGGAAAACGGGGGTTTTAATGAAAAACTGTTTTTT
CDR3 protein: CASTENGGFNEKLFF

D gene: .
clone size: .
J gene: TRBJ1-1
V gene: TRBV4-1
CDR3 DNA: TGCGCCAGCAGCCAAGGACAGGATCGATCTGAAGCTTTCTTT
CDR3 protein: CASSQGQDRSEAFF

D gene: TRBD2
clone size: .
J gene: TRBJ2-2
V gene: TRBV4-1
CDR3 DNA: TGCGCCAGCAGCGGCCCGGGACTAGCCGGGGAGCTGTTTTTT
CDR3 protein: CASSGPGLAGELFF